These 15 T cell receptor beta chains were all obtained from the same sample, sequenced in a study of blood T cell repertoires in COVID-19. TCRdb's table, derived via immunoSEQ multiplex PCR, lists solely in-frame clones and lacks some. The table includes 95,000 to 110,000 clones, about 88% detected once. The sequencing sample was made of peripheral blood. These receptors were obtained from a human donor in a cohort sampled during active COVID-19.

V usage is TRBV2 and J usage is TRBJ2-3; D not certain. This CDR3 spans 11 amino acids. Per the germline V gene, CDR1 is SNHLY and CDR2 is FYNNEI. Trimming stripped 6 bases from V and 3 bases from J, with 4 bases between. CDR3 in DNA: TGTGCCAGCAGGGCAACAGATACGCAGTATTTT. Its protein product is CASRATDTQYF. Variable domain in full (rest from reference TRBV2 and TRBJ2-3): EPEVTQTPSHQVTQMGQEVILRCVPISNHLYFYWYRQILGQKVEFLVSFYNNEISEKSEIFDDQFSVERPDGSNFTLKIRSTKLEDSAMYFCASRATDTQYFGPGTRLTVL.

The chain employs TRBV27 and TRBJ1-5, with 9 bases matching TRBD1. CDR3 length equals 15 residues. The J segment lost 1 base and the V segment lost 7 bases, leaving 5 bases of the junction unmatched. The germline V gene encodes CDR1 MNHEY and CDR2 SMNVEV (reference sequence). The chain's CDR3 is CASKPGTGSNQPQHF. The CDR3 bases are TGTGCCAGCAAACCCGGGACAGGGAGCAATCAGCCCCAGCATTTT.

The chain is built from TRBV28 and TRBJ1-4; possible D gene TRBD1, 5 bases. Trimming took 2 bases from V and 2 from J, leaving 9 bases between them. Germline-derived CDR1 and CDR2 are MDHEN and SYDVKM. The CDR3 runs to 15 residues. CDR3 amino acids: CASSLVGTTNEKLFF. DNA of the CDR3: TGTGCCAGCAGTTTAGTCGGGACTACTAATGAAAAACTGTTTTTT.

The genes are TRBV6-5 and TRBJ1-1; possible D gene TRBD1, 5 bases. V lost 5 bases, J lost 3 bases, and 13 bases lay in between. The CDR3 has 14 amino acids. The germline V gene encodes CDR1 MNHEY and CDR2 SVGAGI. CDR3 residues: CASSPQRTYTEAFF. The CDR3, as DNA: TGTGCCAGCAGTCCTCAAAGGACATACACTGAAGCTTTCTTT.

The chain uses TRBV4-1 and TRBJ2-5; 9 bases line up with TRBD1. The V and J ends lost 3 bases and 2 bases, in that order; junction bases with no gene match: 4. The CDR3 length is 15 residues. Germline values: CDR1 MGHRA, CDR2 YSYEKL. CDR3 bases: TGCGCCAGCAGCCACGCCGACAGGGGGCAAGAGACCCAGTACTTC. It is translated as CASSHADRGQETQYF.

The rearrangement joins TRBV18 to TRBJ2-7, with a possible D match to TRBD1 (6 bases). Trimming removed 3 bases at V and 5 bases at J, with 8 bases between. Per germline, CDR1 KGHSH and CDR2 LQKENI. The CDR3 loop spans 12 amino acids. The chain's CDR3 is CASSPGANEQYF. DNA of the CDR3: TGTGCCAGCTCACCGGGGGCGAACGAGCAGTACTTC.

The chain is built from TRBV29-1 and TRBJ2-7; D is unresolved. CDR1 and CDR2 (germline): SQVTM, ANQGSEA. Trimming pared 6 bases from V and 6 bases from J, leaving 18 bases between. The CDR3 runs 13 residues. In DNA, the CDR3 is TGCAGCGTCCGTCCCACGGGTTTGGGCGAGCAGTACTTC. This gives the protein CSVRPTGLGEQYF.

The rearrangement uses TRBV5-1 and TRBJ1-4; possible D gene TRBD1, 5 bases. CDR1 SGHRS and CDR2 YFSETQ come from the germline V gene. The CDR3 sequence is 15 residues long. V shed 4 bases and J shed 0 bases, with 10 bases lying between them. CDR3 DNA: TGCGCCAGCAGCCCCCAGGGTGCAACTAATGAAAAACTGTTTTTT. The encoded protein is CASSPQGATNEKLFF.

A remark on this clone: The same CDR3 is also encoded by other DNA sequences in this sample. The V call is TRBV28, the J call TRBJ1-5; 7 nucleotides line up with TRBD1. Germline CDR1 MDHEN, CDR2 SYDVKM. This CDR3 comprises 18 residues. The V gene end was trimmed by 4 bases and the J gene end by 6 bases; junction bases not matched to a gene: 18. This CDR3 is CASSSGQAGVGWGQPQHF. As DNA, the CDR3 is TGTGCCAGCAGTTCCGGACAGGCAGGAGTAGGGTGGGGTCAGCCCCAGCATTTT.

The chain is built from TRBV29-1 and TRBJ2-3; tentatively, D is TRBD2 (7 bases). In germline, CDR1 is SQVTM, CDR2 ANQGSEA. The V and J ends lost 1 base and 7 bases respectively, with 21 bases between them. There are 16 residues in the CDR3. CDR3 sequence (DNA): TGCAGCGTTGAAGCGGGGGGCGGGAGTAGGCTAAATACGCAGTATTTT. It specifies CSVEAGGGSRLNTQYF.

This clone has just one count. The chain links TRBV25-1 to TRBJ2-1; TRBD2 matches 14 bases. The CDR3 spans 17 residues. J lost 7 bases, V lost 4 bases, and 9 bases had no gene match. CDR1 and CDR2 (germline): MGHDK, SYGVNS. The CDR3 here is CASSAGTSGSPWNEQFF. CDR3 nucleotides: TGTGCCAGCAGTGCAGGGACTAGCGGGAGTCCATGGAATGAGCAGTTCTTC.

The V and J genes are TRBV10-1 and TRBJ2-2; 11 nucleotides align to TRBD2. This CDR3 is 15 amino acids long. J was trimmed by 4 bases and V by 6 bases; bases with no gene match: 4. CDR1 WNHNN and CDR2 SYGVQD come from the germline V gene (reference sequence). The CDR3 loop reads CASSPGTSGTGELFF. The CDR3 DNA is TGCGCCAGCAGCCCCGGGACTAGCGGCACCGGGGAGCTGTTTTTT.

The chain links TRBV2 to TRBJ1-6; maybe TRBD1 (6 bases). Trimming left V 9 bases short and J 10 bases short, with 16 bases between. The CDR3 extends over 13 amino acids. CDR1 and CDR2 (germline): SNHLY, FYNNEI. CDR3 region: CARQQGVNSPLHF. The CDR3 coding sequence is TGTGCCAGACAACAGGGAGTTAACTCACCCCTCCACTTT. The full variable domain, in which reference TRBV2 and TRBJ1-6 provide the parts outside the CDR3, is EPEVTQTPSHQVTQMGQEVILRCVPISNHLYFYWYRQILGQKVEFLVSFYNNEISEKSEIFDDQFSVERPDGSNFTLKIRSTKLEDSAMYFCARQQGVNSPLHFGNGTRLTVT.

V is TRBV27 and J is TRBJ1-4, with D perhaps matching TRBD1 (5 bases). The ends were cut back, 6 bases at V and 3 bases at J, with 23 bases in the middle. This CDR3 has 18 residues. The germline CDR1 and CDR2 sequences are MNHEY and SMNVEV (reference sequence). CDR3 nucleotides: TGTGCCAGCAGCTCAAAACCCCTGGGGGGTACATCTAATGAAAAACTGTTTTTT. This sequence encodes CASSSKPLGGTSNEKLFF.

J is TRBJ1-2 and V is TRBV18; 9 nucleotides match TRBD1. From germline, CDR1 is KGHSH and CDR2 LQKENI. With V trimmed by 2 bases and J by 2 bases, 0 bases remained unmatched. The CDR3 spans 14 residues. The CDR3 reads CASSPGTGNYGYTF. The DNA for the CDR3 is TGTGCCAGCTCACCAGGGACAGGGAACTATGGCTACACCTTC.